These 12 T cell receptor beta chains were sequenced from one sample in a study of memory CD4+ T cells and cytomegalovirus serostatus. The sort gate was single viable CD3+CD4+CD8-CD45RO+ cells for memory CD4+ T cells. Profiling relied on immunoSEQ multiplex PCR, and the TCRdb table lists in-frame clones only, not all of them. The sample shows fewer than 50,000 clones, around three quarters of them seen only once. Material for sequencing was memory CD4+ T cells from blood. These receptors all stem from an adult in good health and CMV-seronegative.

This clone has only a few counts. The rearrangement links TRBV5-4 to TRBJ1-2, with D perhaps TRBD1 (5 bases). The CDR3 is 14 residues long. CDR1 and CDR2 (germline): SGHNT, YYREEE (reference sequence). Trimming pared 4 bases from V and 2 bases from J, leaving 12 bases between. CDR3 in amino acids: CASSAATENYGYTF. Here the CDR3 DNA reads TGTGCCAGCAGCGCGGCGACAGAGAACTATGGCTACACCTTC.

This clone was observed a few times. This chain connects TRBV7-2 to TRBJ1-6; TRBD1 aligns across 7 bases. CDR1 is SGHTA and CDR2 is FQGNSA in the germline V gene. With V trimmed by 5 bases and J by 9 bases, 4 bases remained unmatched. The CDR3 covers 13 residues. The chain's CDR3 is CASSPDRRSPLHF. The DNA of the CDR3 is TGTGCCAGCAGCCCGGACAGGCGTTCACCCCTCCACTTT.

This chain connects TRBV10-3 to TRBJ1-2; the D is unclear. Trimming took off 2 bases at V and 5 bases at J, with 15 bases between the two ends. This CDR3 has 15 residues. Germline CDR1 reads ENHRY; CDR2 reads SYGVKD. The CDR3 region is CAISEPALVGYGYTF. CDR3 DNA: TGTGCCATCAGTGAGCCGGCCCTGGTTGGATATGGCTACACCTTC.

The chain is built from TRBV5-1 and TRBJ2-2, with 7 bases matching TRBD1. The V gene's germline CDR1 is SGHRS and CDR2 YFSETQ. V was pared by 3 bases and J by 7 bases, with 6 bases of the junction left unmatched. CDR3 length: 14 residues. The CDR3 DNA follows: TGCGCCAGCAGCTCAGGGGGAGCCAACGGGGAGCTGTTTTTT. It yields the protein CASSSGGANGELFF.

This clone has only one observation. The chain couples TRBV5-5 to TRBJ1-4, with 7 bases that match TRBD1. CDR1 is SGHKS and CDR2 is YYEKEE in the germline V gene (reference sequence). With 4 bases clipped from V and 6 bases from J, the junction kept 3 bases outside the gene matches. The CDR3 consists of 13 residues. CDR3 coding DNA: TGTGCCAGCAGCCAAGGGGGCGATGAAAAACTGTTTTTT. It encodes CASSQGGDEKLFF.

This CDR3 reads CSATRSYEQYF. CDR3 nucleotide sequence: TGCAGTGCTACTAGATCCTACGAGCAGTACTTC. This chain links TRBV20-1 with TRBJ2-7; the D is unclear. This CDR3 is built from 11 residues. V shed 4 bases and J shed 1 base, with 5 bases lying between them. Germline V gene data show CDR1 as DFQATT and CDR2 as SNEGSKA (reference sequence).

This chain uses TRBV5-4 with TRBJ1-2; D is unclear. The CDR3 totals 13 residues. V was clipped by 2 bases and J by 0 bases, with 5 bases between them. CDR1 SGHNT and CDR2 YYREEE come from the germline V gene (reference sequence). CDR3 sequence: CASSFEANYGYTF. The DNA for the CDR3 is TGTGCCAGCAGCTTTGAAGCTAACTATGGCTACACCTTC.

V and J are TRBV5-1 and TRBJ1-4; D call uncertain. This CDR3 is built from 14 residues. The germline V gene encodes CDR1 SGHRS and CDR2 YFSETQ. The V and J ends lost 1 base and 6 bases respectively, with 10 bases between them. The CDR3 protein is CASSLMAGDEKLFF. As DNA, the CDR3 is TGCGCCAGCAGCTTGATGGCAGGTGATGAAAAACTGTTTTTT.

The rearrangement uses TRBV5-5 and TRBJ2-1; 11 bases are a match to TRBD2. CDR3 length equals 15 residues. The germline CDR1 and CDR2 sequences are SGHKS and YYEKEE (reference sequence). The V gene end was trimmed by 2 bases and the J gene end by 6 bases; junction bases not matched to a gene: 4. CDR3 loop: CASSLLAGAANEQFF. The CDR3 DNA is TGTGCCAGCAGCTTACTAGCGGGGGCAGCCAATGAGCAGTTCTTC.

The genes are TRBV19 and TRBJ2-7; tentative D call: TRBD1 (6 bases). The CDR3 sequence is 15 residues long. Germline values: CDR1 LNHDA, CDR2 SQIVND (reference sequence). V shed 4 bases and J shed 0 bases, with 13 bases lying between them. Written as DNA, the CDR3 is TGTGCCAGTAGTAATCCGCAGGGGACCTCCTACGAGCAGTACTTC. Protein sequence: CASSNPQGTSYEQYF.

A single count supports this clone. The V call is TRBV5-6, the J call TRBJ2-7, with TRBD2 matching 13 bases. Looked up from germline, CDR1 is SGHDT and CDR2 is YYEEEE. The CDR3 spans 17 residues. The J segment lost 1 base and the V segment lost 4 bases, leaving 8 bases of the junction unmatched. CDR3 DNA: TGTGCCAGCAGCAGGACTAGCGGGAGCATTCTTTCCTACGAGCAGTACTTC. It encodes CASSRTSGSILSYEQYF.

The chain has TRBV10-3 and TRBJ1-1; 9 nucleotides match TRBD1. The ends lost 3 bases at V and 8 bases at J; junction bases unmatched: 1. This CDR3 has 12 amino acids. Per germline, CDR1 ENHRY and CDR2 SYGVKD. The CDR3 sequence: CAISEGTGEAFF. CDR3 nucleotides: TGTGCCATCAGTGAAGGGACAGGGGAAGCTTTCTTT.